Here is one T cell receptor beta chain with its context. Germline trimming cut 3 bases from V and 7 bases from J; bases unmatched to any gene: 10. This CDR3 contains 17 residues. Germline V gives CDR1 LNHDA, CDR2 SQIVND (reference sequence). This sample was taken from a study of blood T cell repertoires in COVID-19. Study details: The origin of the acute and convalescent COVID-19 samples was the United States, Italy and Spain. The analysed material was cDNA or gDNA that came from T cells, B-cell-depleted T cells, or PBMCs.

As processed by the authors: Using reference gene primer amplification, nucleated cell counts were estimated. The data were produced by immunoSEQ multiplex PCR, yet TCRdb's version contains in-frame clones alone and is incomplete. V and J calls and clone size follow that table, whereas D and trimming were derived from the DNA. The sample has a few hundred thousand clones; around 84% are singletons. This sequence originates from a man between 60 and 70 years old with acute or convalescent COVID-19. The material sequenced was peripheral blood. The rearrangement uses TRBV19 and TRBJ2-4; 12 bases are a match to TRBD2. The CDR3 protein is CASSMGGLAGTGNIQYF. The CDR3 DNA reads as TGTGCCAGTAGTATGGGAGGACTAGCGGGGACGGGGAACATTCAGTACTTC.